This T cell receptor (beta chain) stems from a study of blood T cell repertoires in COVID-19. Clones were sequenced by immunoSEQ multiplex PCR, and TCRdb holds only the in-frame ones, with some missing. Of about 270,000 clones in the sample, just under 90% were seen once. Those who participated ranged in age from roughly 18 to 89 years and resided in 24 US areas. This CDR3 has 17 amino acids. Germline CDR1 and CDR2: SGDLS and YYNGEE. The trim removed 0 bases at V and 0 bases at J, leaving 6 bases unmatched. The clonotype comes from a woman aged 60-75 years who had recovered from COVID-19. The chain is built from TRBV9 and TRBJ1-3; 7 bases are shared with TRBD1. Specimen: PBMCs or T cells enriched from blood (not recorded which). The CDR3 bases are TGTGCCAGCAGCGTAGGGGTAGGGGGCTACTCTGGAAACACCATATATTTT. It encodes CASSVGVGGYSGNTIYF.